The next 30 T cell receptor beta chains were all read from a single sample in a study of blood T cell repertoires in COVID-19. TCRdb's copy holds only in-frame clones and misses some; the assay was immunoSEQ multiplex PCR. The data show 40,000 to 45,000 clones, roughly 92% seen once. The sequenced material came from peripheral blood. These receptors were obtained from a middle-aged man with COVID-19, enrolled during active disease.

V and J are TRBV5-1 and TRBJ2-5; possible D gene TRBD1, 6 bases. Germline-derived CDR1 and CDR2 are SGHRS and YFSETQ. V dropped 2 bases and J dropped 1 base, with 12 bases sitting between them. The CDR3 runs 15 residues. CDR3 DNA: TGCGCCAGCAGCTTTTCTCAGGGGCGCCAAGAGACCCAGTACTTC. Its protein is CASSFSQGRQETQYF.

This chain links TRBV11-3 with TRBJ2-1; 14 bases line up with TRBD2. V gave up 3 bases and J gave up 9 bases; unmatched junction bases: 4. The CDR3 consists of 15 residues. CDR1 is SGHNT and CDR2 is YENEEA in the germline V gene. The CDR3 here is CASSLGLAGEAEQFF. The CDR3 region has the DNA TGTGCCAGCAGCTTGGGACTAGCGGGAGAGGCTGAGCAGTTCTTC.

The chain carries TRBV15 and TRBJ1-4; 7 bases fit TRBD1. The J segment lost 1 base and the V segment lost 0 bases, leaving 2 bases of the junction unmatched. From germline, CDR1 is LNHNV and CDR2 YYDKDF (reference sequence). CDR3 length: 16 residues. CDR3 amino acids: CATSRDRQGTNEKLFF. CDR3 nucleotide sequence: TGTGCCACCAGCAGAGATAGACAGGGAACTAATGAAAAACTGTTTTTT.

The V and J genes are TRBV30 and TRBJ2-5, with 13 bases that match TRBD2. CDR1 and CDR2 (germline): GTSNPN, SVGIG (reference sequence). This CDR3 is 13 amino acids long. CDR3 coding DNA: TGTGCTTACAAACTAGCGGGAGGGGAGACCCAGTACTTC. Encoded protein: CAYKLAGGETQYF. Full variable domain (outside the CDR3, taken from reference TRBV30 and TRBJ2-5): SQTIHQWPATLVQPVGSPLSLECTVEGTSNPNLYWYRQAAGRGLQLLFYSVGIGQISSEVPQNLSASRPQDRQFILSSKKLLLSDSGFYLCAYKLAGGETQYFGPGTRLLVL.

V and J are TRBV5-1 and TRBJ2-2, with a tentative D call TRBD2 (6 bases). Germline CDR1 and CDR2: SGHRS and YFSETQ. The CDR3 is 17 residues long. V was shortened by 1 base and J by 0 bases, with 13 bases between the two germline ends. Here the CDR3 reads CASSLRGAPTNTGELFF. CDR3 nucleotide sequence: TGCGCCAGCAGCTTGCGCGGGGCGCCTACGAACACCGGGGAGCTGTTTTTT.

CDR3 sequence reads: CASSIAGGSSYNEQFF. The CDR3 DNA reads as TGTGCCAGTAGTATAGCAGGGGGTAGCTCCTACAATGAGCAGTTCTTC. The chain recombines TRBV19 with TRBJ2-1; 7 bases are shared with TRBD1. Per the germline V gene, CDR1 is LNHDA and CDR2 is SQIVND (reference sequence). This CDR3 has 16 residues. Unmatched junction bases numbered 3, after V lost 1 base and J lost 0 bases. The entire variable domain, with the rest obtained from reference TRBV19 and TRBJ2-1, is as follows: DGGITQSPKYLFRKEGQNVTLSCEQNLNHDAMYWYRQDPGQGLRLIYYSQIVNDFQKGDIAEGYSVSREKKESFPLTVTSAQKNPTAFYLCASSIAGGSSYNEQFFGPGTRLTVL.

The V and J genes are TRBV5-1 and TRBJ2-2, with D tentatively TRBD2 (5 bases). The CDR3 is 13 amino acids. Germline CDR1 reads SGHRS; CDR2 reads YFSETQ. Trimming took 3 bases from V and 3 from J, leaving 6 bases between them. The CDR3 spells CASSSGDTGELFF. For the CDR3, the DNA is TGCGCCAGCAGCTCCGGGGACACCGGGGAGCTGTTTTTT.

As DNA, the CDR3 is TGTGCCAGCAGCCCGAGACAGTTACACAATGAGCAGTTCTTC. It codes for CASSPRQLHNEQFF. V and J are TRBV7-6 and TRBJ2-1; tentative D call: TRBD1 (5 bases). With 5 bases removed from V and 5 bases from J, the gap between germline ends came to 13 bases. Germline V gives CDR1 SGHVS, CDR2 FNYEAQ. The CDR3 contains 14 residues.

V gene TRBV7-9 combines with J gene TRBJ2-3; TRBD1 might be the D (5 bases). Germline CDR1 is SEHNR and CDR2 is FQNEAQ (reference sequence). The CDR3 has 14 residues. V shed 1 base and J shed 6 bases, with 11 bases lying between them. The CDR3 here is CASSLEAWGDTQYF. The CDR3 nucleotides read TGTGCCAGCAGCTTAGAGGCCTGGGGCGATACGCAGTATTTT.

V and J are TRBV9 and TRBJ2-1; D is undetermined. This CDR3 is built from 16 residues. Per germline, CDR1 SGDLS and CDR2 YYNGEE. Trimming left V 2 bases short and J 2 bases short, with 14 bases between. CDR3 protein: CASSVRRAGPYNEQFF. DNA of the CDR3: TGTGCCAGCAGCGTGAGAAGAGCAGGCCCCTACAATGAGCAGTTCTTC.

Only one count was recorded for this clone. This chain uses TRBV4-2 with TRBJ1-3; D uncertain. The V gene's germline CDR1 is LGHNA and CDR2 YNFKEQ. V lost 0 bases and J lost 0, with 6 bases in between. This CDR3 spans 15 amino acids. The CDR3 region is CASSQEATSGNTIYF. The DNA of the CDR3 is TGTGCCAGCAGCCAAGAAGCCACCTCTGGAAACACCATATATTTT.

The CDR3 loop reads CASSYSGVVGYEQYF. The CDR3 DNA reads as TGTGCCAGCAGTTACTCAGGGGTCGTGGGCTACGAGCAGTACTTC. The rearrangement links TRBV6-5 to TRBJ2-7; D is perhaps TRBD1 (5 bases). Germline V gene sequence: CDR1 MNHEY, CDR2 SVGAGI. CDR3 length: 15 residues. V was pared by 0 bases and J by 3 bases, with 12 bases between.

V usage is TRBV7-8 and J usage is TRBJ2-7; D possibly corresponds to TRBD2 (6 bases). The CDR3 totals 15 residues. The germline V and J ends were trimmed by 6 bases and 1 base, with 16 bases remaining between them. CDR1 SGHVS and CDR2 FQNEAQ come from the germline V gene. DNA of the CDR3: TGTGCCAGCAGGATATCGGGAGACGCTTCCTACGAGCAGTACTTC. It yields the protein CASRISGDASYEQYF. Full variable domain (remainder filled in from reference TRBV7-8 and TRBJ2-7): GAGVSQSPRYKVAKRGQDVALRCDPISGHVSLFWYQQALGQGPEFLTYFQNEAQLDKSGLPSDRFFAERPEGSVSTLKIQRTQQEDSAVYLCASRISGDASYEQYFGPGTRLTVT.

The chain is built from TRBV5-4 and TRBJ1-3, with D possibly being TRBD1 (6 bases). V dropped 0 bases and J dropped 2 bases, with 9 bases sitting between them. CDR1 SGHNT and CDR2 YYREEE come from the germline V gene (reference sequence). This CDR3 has 15 amino acids. CDR3 coding DNA: TGTGCCAGCAGCTTGGACAGGGTGCCTGGAAACACCATATATTTT. This sequence encodes CASSLDRVPGNTIYF.

The rearrangement joins TRBV5-1 to TRBJ2-3; D not certain. Germline-derived CDR1 and CDR2 are SGHRS and YFSETQ. This CDR3 region has 15 residues. Trimming cost V 4 bases and J 6 bases, with 18 bases left between them. Here the CDR3 DNA reads TGCGCCAGCAGCCCGAATACTATTGTCACGGATACGCAGTATTTT. Protein: CASSPNTIVTDTQYF.

The chain carries TRBV19 and TRBJ2-7; 9 bases fit TRBD1. Germline V lookup: CDR1 LNHDA, CDR2 SQIVND (reference sequence). This CDR3 is built from 15 residues. V gave up 5 bases and J gave up 7 bases; unmatched junction bases: 12. In nucleotides, the CDR3 is TGTGCCAGTAGTGCCGGACAGGGGATGGTTCATGAGCAGTACTTC. Encoded protein: CASSAGQGMVHEQYF.

This clone has only one observation. This chain uses TRBV28 with TRBJ2-5; 12 nucleotides agree with TRBD2. Germline V gene lookup returns CDR1 MDHEN and CDR2 SYDVKM. With 8 bases clipped from V and 7 bases from J, the junction kept 20 bases outside the gene matches. This CDR3 contains 18 residues. The CDR3 region has the DNA TGTGCCAGCTCCAGGGTTCAGGGAGGACTAGCGGGATATGGGACCCAGTACTTC. Encoded protein: CASSRVQGGLAGYGTQYF.

The chain couples TRBV24-1 to TRBJ2-5; 11 bases are shared with TRBD2. V lost 2 bases and J lost 4; bases outside the gene matches: 8. Germline CDR1 reads KGHDR; CDR2 reads SFDVKD. This CDR3 spans 17 amino acids. In nucleotides, the CDR3 is TGTGCCACCAGTGATTCCCGACTAGCGGGACGGGGAGAGACCCAGTACTTC. Its protein is CATSDSRLAGRGETQYF.

The chain uses TRBV5-1 and TRBJ2-2, with a possible D match to TRBD2 (6 bases). Trimming stripped 4 bases from V and 1 base from J, with 11 bases between. Germline values: CDR1 SGHRS, CDR2 YFSETQ. This CDR3 is built from 15 residues. Here the CDR3 reads CASSPLRENTGELFF. In DNA form, the CDR3 reads TGCGCCAGCAGCCCCCTGCGGGAGAACACCGGGGAGCTGTTTTTT.

V usage is TRBV27 and J usage is TRBJ1-1, with D maybe TRBD1 (6 bases). Trimming shortened V by 1 base and J by 1 base, and 13 bases separated the two germline ends. The CDR3 runs to 16 residues. Germline V gives CDR1 MNHEY, CDR2 SMNVEV (reference sequence). CDR3 amino acids: CASSLLAGGRNTEAFF. The CDR3 DNA is TGTGCCAGCAGTTTATTAGCGGGGGGCAGGAACACTGAAGCTTTCTTT.

The chain employs TRBV6-5 and TRBJ2-7, with D perhaps TRBD2 (5 bases). The CDR3 consists of 13 residues. V shed 6 bases and J shed 3 bases, with 12 bases lying between them. Germline V lookup: CDR1 MNHEY, CDR2 SVGAGI. The CDR3 DNA sequence: TGTGCCAGCAGCCGGACGGGATTCTACGAGCAGTACTTC. Translated, it gives CASSRTGFYEQYF.

In this sample, this clone turned up once. The chain combines TRBV7-8 with TRBJ2-7; weak D call: TRBD2 (6 bases). The V gene's germline CDR1 is SGHVS and CDR2 FQNEAQ. Trimming took 5 bases from V and 0 from J, leaving 17 bases between them. This CDR3 spans 16 amino acids. CDR3 DNA sequence: TGTGCCAGCAGCCCCCTTAGCGGAGAGAGCTCCTACGAGCAGTACTTC. Amino acids: CASSPLSGESSYEQYF.

The chain is built from TRBV4-2 and TRBJ2-7; 15 bases align to TRBD2. The V gene's germline CDR1 is LGHNA and CDR2 YNFKEQ. V lost 4 bases and J lost 2; bases outside the gene matches: 3. The CDR3 runs 16 residues. As DNA, the CDR3 is TGTGCCAGCAGCCCGGGACTAGCGGGAGGAACCTACGAGCAGTACTTC. This encodes CASSPGLAGGTYEQYF.

The chain joins TRBV21-1 to TRBJ2-7; TRBD2 is the table's D call, not checked against the DNA. TRBV21-1 is termed a pseudogene. The CDR3 length is 14 residues. CDR3 bases: TGTGCCAGCACGGACTGGGTAAGCTCCTACGAGCAGTACTTC. Translation gives CASTDWVSSYEQYF.

In its sample, this clone was seen once. The V and J genes are TRBV2 and TRBJ1-1, with no clear D. The CDR3 spans 12 residues. The germline CDR1 and CDR2 sequences are SNHLY and FYNNEI. The germline V and J ends were trimmed by 7 bases and 11 bases, with 17 bases remaining between them. The CDR3 sequence is CASKGTPGLAFF. The CDR3 DNA is TGTGCCAGCAAAGGCACACCAGGACTTGCTTTCTTT.

The chain's CDR3 is CASSLEQGFNEQFF. The CDR3 DNA reads as TGTGCCAGCAGCTTGGAGCAGGGGTTCAATGAGCAGTTCTTC. The chain carries TRBV5-4 and TRBJ2-1, with D tentatively TRBD1 (6 bases). The CDR3 loop spans 14 amino acids. The V gene lost 0 bases and the J gene lost 6 bases, with 10 bases spanning the gap. The germline gives CDR1 SGHNT, CDR2 YYREEE (reference sequence).

Only one count was recorded for this clone. The chain carries TRBV11-2 and TRBJ1-4; TRBD1 matches 7 bases. This CDR3 region has 15 residues. Germline values: CDR1 SGHAT, CDR2 FQNNGV. V gave up 3 bases and J gave up 5 bases; unmatched junction bases: 6. The CDR3 DNA reads as TGTGCCAGCAGCTTCCGAGGGACAGAAAATGAAAAACTGTTTTTT. Translation gives CASSFRGTENEKLFF.

CDR3 in DNA: TGTGCCAGTAGTGCAGAGAACACTGAAGCTTTCTTT. This encodes CASSAENTEAFF. The chain links TRBV19 to TRBJ1-1; D gene unclear. The CDR3 is made up of 12 amino acids. Per germline, CDR1 LNHDA and CDR2 SQIVND (reference sequence). The germline V and J ends were trimmed by 5 bases and 1 base, with 5 bases remaining between them.

J is TRBJ2-6 and V is TRBV5-4, with D uncertain. V was pared by 4 bases and J by 2 bases, with 4 bases between. Germline CDR1 and CDR2: SGHNT and YYREEE (reference sequence). There are 13 residues in the CDR3. In nucleotides, the CDR3 is TGTGCCAGCAGCCCAGCTGGGGCCAACGTCCTGACTTTC. Protein product: CASSPAGANVLTF.

The CDR3 is CASSLWDREEQFF. For the CDR3, the DNA is TGTGCCAGCAGTTTATGGGACAGGGAGGAGCAGTTCTTC. The chain uses TRBV27 and TRBJ2-1; 9 bases map to TRBD1. The CDR3 loop spans 13 amino acids. The ends lost 1 base at V and 10 bases at J; junction bases unmatched: 2. Germline assignment: CDR1 MNHEY and CDR2 SMNVEV (reference sequence).